A selection of T cell receptor beta chains follows, all from one sample in a study of blood T cell repertoires in COVID-19. Generated by immunoSEQ multiplex PCR, the TCRdb table keeps only in-frame clones and is missing some. The repertoire has about 270,000 clones, around nine tenths of them found once; the top ten carry about 2.7%. Material for sequencing was PBMCs or T cells enriched from blood (not recorded which). Source of these receptors: a woman between 18 and 30 years old who had recovered from COVID-19. Both conserved end residues are part of each CDR3. The order of the fields is D gene, V gene, J gene, clone size, CDR3 protein, CDR3 DNA. A D gene is named only where the DNA matches it firmly. Clone sizes are given selectively: once, few, many, or a class where the clone is expanded.

TRBD2	TRBV5-1	TRBJ2-1	-	CASSLVLAGGNNEQFF	TGCGCCAGCAGCTTGGTACTAGCGGGAGGCAACAATGAGCAGTTCTTC
-	TRBV5-1	TRBJ2-1	-	CASRLDKGTYNEQFF	TGCGCCAGCAGACTGGACAAGGGAACATACAATGAGCAGTTCTTC
-	TRBV2	TRBJ1-3	-	CASSHDGDSGNTIYF	TGTGCCAGCAGCCATGACGGAGACTCTGGAAACACCATATATTTT
-	TRBV5-1	TRBJ1-5	-	CASSLGPTGLQPQHF	TGCGCCAGCAGCTTAGGTCCCACAGGGCTTCAGCCCCAGCATTTT
TRBD1	TRBV27	TRBJ2-1	once	CASSFGTGGGNNEQFF	TGTGCCAGCAGTTTCGGGACAGGGGGGGGGAACAATGAGCAGTTCTTC
TRBD2	TRBV7-2	TRBJ2-2	-	CASSTHGGANTGELFF	TGTGCCAGCAGCACACACGGGGGGGCGAACACCGGGGAGCTGTTTTTT
TRBD1	TRBV28	TRBJ2-5	-	CASRTGGQETQYF	TGTGCCAGCAGGACAGGGGGCCAAGAGACCCAGTACTTC
-	TRBV7-9	TRBJ1-4	-	CASSPSATNEKLFF	TGTGCCAGCAGCCCGAGTGCAACTAATGAAAAACTGTTTTTT
-	TRBV19	TRBJ2-2	-	CASSIVRGRELFF	TGTGCCAGTAGTATAGTCAGGGGCCGGGAGCTGTTTTTT
TRBD1	TRBV10-3	TRBJ2-4	-	CAISARQGAKNIQYF	TGTGCCATCAGTGCACGACAGGGGGCCAAAAACATTCAGTACTTC
-	TRBV28	TRBJ1-6	-	CASSLGPGRRSPLHF	TGTGCCAGCAGTTTAGGCCCAGGGCGGAGATCACCCCTCCACTTT
TRBD1	TRBV7-9	TRBJ1-3	-	CASVRDRGLWGSGNTIYF	TGTGCCAGCGTCCGGGACAGGGGGCTGTGGGGCTCTGGAAACACCATATATTTT
-	TRBV4-1	TRBJ1-2	-	CASSQAVSFGYTF	TGCGCCAGCAGCCAAGCGGTGTCTTTTGGCTACACCTTC
TRBD2	TRBV3-1/TRBV3-2	TRBJ2-2	-	CASSHRGTSGPNTGELFF	TGTGCCAGCAGCCATCGAGGAACTAGCGGGCCGAACACCGGGGAGCTGTTTTTT
TRBD2	TRBV6-4	TRBJ2-1	-	CASSDSSGGANEQFF	TGTGCCAGCAGTGACTCTAGCGGGGGGGCCAATGAGCAGTTCTTC
TRBD1	TRBV15	TRBJ1-5	-	CATSLDRGYSQPQHF	TGTGCCACCAGCCTGGACAGGGGGTATAGTCAGCCCCAGCATTTT
TRBD2	TRBV5-1	TRBJ2-3	-	CASSHLLAGGVSDTQYF	TGCGCCAGCAGCCACCTACTAGCGGGGGGGGTTTCGGATACGCAGTATTTT
TRBD1	TRBV7-8	TRBJ2-2	-	CASSSNVPGQGGGTGELFF	TGTGCCAGCAGCTCCAACGTCCCGGGACAGGGAGGGGGCACCGGGGAGCTGTTTTTT
-	TRBV9	TRBJ2-7	-	CASSVSQGVPPTIQYF	TGTGCCAGCAGCGTATCCCAAGGGGTTCCCCCTACGATTCAGTACTTC
-	TRBV2	TRBJ1-2	-	CASRAQGIYGYTF	TGTGCCAGCAGGGCACAGGGTATCTATGGCTACACCTTC
TRBD2	TRBV9	TRBJ2-7	once	CASSVGTSGGAEQYF	TGTGCCAGCAGCGTTGGGACTTCGGGAGGGGCCGAGCAGTACTTC
-	TRBV5-5	TRBJ1-5	few	CASSLVQGVDQPQHF	TGTGCCAGCAGCTTAGTCCAGGGTGTCGATCAGCCCCAGCATTTT
TRBD1	TRBV15	TRBJ1-5	-	CATSGTDKFNQPQHF	TGTGCCACCAGCGGGACAGACAAATTCAATCAGCCCCAGCATTTT
-	TRBV5-1	TRBJ2-7	-	CASSLGGAIPSYEQYF	TGCGCCAGCAGCTTGGGAGGTGCCATTCCCTCCTACGAGCAGTACTTC
-	TRBV4-1	TRBJ1-1	few	CASKRGHFDTEAFF	TGCGCCAGCAAACGTGGACACTTCGACACTGAAGCTTTCTTT
TRBD1	TRBV20-1	TRBJ1-1	-	CSAGTGGEAFF	TGCAGTGCTGGGACAGGTGGGGAAGCTTTCTTT
-	TRBV15	TRBJ2-5	-	CATSRDRWRGSETQYF	TGTGCCACCAGCAGAGATAGGTGGCGGGGATCAGAGACCCAGTACTTC
-	TRBV5-1	TRBJ2-7	-	CASSPAESYEQYF	TGCGCCAGCAGCCCGGCGGAGTCCTACGAGCAGTACTTC
-	TRBV9	TRBJ1-2	-	CASAGVRADQGFMHYGYTF	TGTGCCAGCGCGGGAGTTAGGGCGGACCAAGGTTTCATGCACTATGGCTACACCTTC
-	TRBV18	TRBJ2-7	few	CASSPDSSSYEQYF	TGTGCCAGCTCACCGGACAGTAGCTCCTACGAGCAGTACTTC
TRBD2	TRBV5-6	TRBJ2-3	-	CASSAGTSRGGGTDTQYF	TGTGCCAGCAGCGCCGGGACTAGCCGAGGGGGAGGCACAGATACGCAGTATTTT
-	TRBV11-2	TRBJ2-3	-	CASSPSLSDTQYF	TGTGCCAGCAGCCCTTCGCTGAGTGATACGCAGTATTTT
TRBD1	TRBV5-1	TRBJ1-5	-	CASSEGQGDNQPQHF	TGCGCCAGCAGCGAAGGACAGGGCGACAATCAGCCCCAGCATTTT
-	TRBV20-1	TRBJ2-7	-	CSASPMGDGGSYEQYF	TGCAGTGCTAGTCCAATGGGGGACGGGGGCTCCTACGAGCAGTACTTC
-	TRBV7-9	TRBJ2-5	-	CASSLIGPLETQYF	TGTGCCAGCAGCTTAATTGGGCCGTTAGAGACCCAGTACTTC
-	TRBV30	TRBJ1-1	-	CAWSPTVMNTEAFF	TGTGCCTGGAGCCCGACAGTAATGAACACTGAAGCTTTCTTT
TRBD2	TRBV10-3	TRBJ2-5	-	CAISEGTSGGLQETQYF	TGTGCCATCAGTGAGGGGACTAGCGGGGGACTACAAGAGACCCAGTACTTC
-	TRBV30	TRBJ2-7	once	CAWSADRNAYEQYF	TGTGCCTGGAGTGCAGACAGGAACGCATACGAGCAGTACTTC
-	TRBV12-3/TRBV12-4	TRBJ1-5	few	CASSFSVNQPQHF	TGTGCCAGCAGTTTTTCGGTGAATCAGCCCCAGCATTTT
-	TRBV11-2	TRBJ2-1	-	CASSFWRADEQFF	TGTGCCAGCAGCTTTTGGAGGGCGGATGAGCAGTTCTTC
TRBD1	TRBV15	TRBJ1-1	-	CATMKGARDTEAFF	TGTGCCACCATGAAGGGGGCAAGGGACACTGAAGCTTTCTTT
TRBD2	TRBV2	TRBJ2-7	once	CASSRTSGGTSEQYF	TGTGCCAGCAGTCGGACTAGCGGGGGGACTTCCGAGCAGTACTTC
TRBD1	TRBV28	TRBJ2-7	once	CASRFPGTGGLEQYF	TGTGCCAGCCGCTTCCCGGGGACAGGGGGCCTCGAGCAGTACTTC
-	TRBV5-5	TRBJ1-2	-	CASSPGTSNYGYTF	TGTGCCAGCAGCCCGGGGACATCTAACTATGGCTACACCTTC
TRBD2	TRBV30	TRBJ2-3	few	CAGRTSGVYDTQYF	TGTGCCGGCCGGACTAGCGGGGTTTACGATACGCAGTATTTT